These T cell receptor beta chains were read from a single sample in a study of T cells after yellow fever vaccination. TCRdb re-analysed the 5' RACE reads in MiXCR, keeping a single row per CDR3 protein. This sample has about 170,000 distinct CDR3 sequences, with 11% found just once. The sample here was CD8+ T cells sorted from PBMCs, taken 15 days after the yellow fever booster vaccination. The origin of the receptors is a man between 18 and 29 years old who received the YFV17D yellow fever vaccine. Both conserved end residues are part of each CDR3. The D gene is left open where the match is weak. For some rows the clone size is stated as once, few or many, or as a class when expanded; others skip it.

CDR3aa: CASSQEVEETQYF; CDR3nt: TGTGCCAGCAGCCAAGAAGTGGAAGAGACCCAGTACTTC; v_gene: TRBV4-2; abundance: .; d_gene: .; j_gene: TRBJ2-5
CDR3aa: CASSQDRGQMETQYF; CDR3nt: TGCGCCAGCAGCCAAGATCGGGGACAGATGGAGACCCAGTACTTC; v_gene: TRBV4-1; abundance: few; d_gene: TRBD1; j_gene: TRBJ2-5
CDR3aa: CASSPQRRTDTQYF; CDR3nt: TGTGCCAGCAGCCCGCAGAGACGCACAGATACGCAGTATTTT; v_gene: TRBV14; abundance: .; d_gene: .; j_gene: TRBJ2-3
CDR3aa: CASSYSTQGSQRQFF; CDR3nt: TGTGCCAGCAGTTACTCTACACAGGGGAGTCAACGGCAGTTCTTC; v_gene: TRBV6-5; abundance: few; d_gene: TRBD1; j_gene: TRBJ2-1
CDR3aa: CASSKRTGLAGGPGQETQYF; CDR3nt: TGTGCCAGCAGCAAAAGAACGGGACTAGCGGGGGGGCCGGGCCAAGAGACCCAGTACTTC; v_gene: TRBV21-1; abundance: .; d_gene: .; j_gene: TRBJ2-5
CDR3aa: CSVEADAYEQYF; CDR3nt: TGCAGCGTTGAAGCAGATGCCTACGAGCAGTACTTC; v_gene: TRBV29-1; abundance: few; d_gene: .; j_gene: TRBJ2-7
CDR3aa: CSARGRSSYEQYF; CDR3nt: TGCAGTGCTAGGGGACGCAGCTCCTACGAGCAGTACTTC; v_gene: TRBV20-1; abundance: many; d_gene: .; j_gene: TRBJ2-7
CDR3aa: CASSLAGLEWTQYF; CDR3nt: TGTGCCAGCAGCTTAGCCGGACTAGAGTGGACCCAGTACTTC; v_gene: TRBV7-9; abundance: few; d_gene: TRBD2; j_gene: TRBJ2-5
CDR3aa: CASSERALPPREDTQYF; CDR3nt: TGCGCCAGCAGTGAGAGGGCACTACCCCCCCGTGAAGATACGCAGTATTTT; v_gene: TRBV10-2; abundance: .; d_gene: .; j_gene: TRBJ2-3
CDR3aa: CASRDSSGEQFF; CDR3nt: TGTGCCAGCAGAGACAGTAGCGGTGAGCAGTTCTTC; v_gene: TRBV27; abundance: .; d_gene: .; j_gene: TRBJ2-1
CDR3aa: CASRGDRIYGYTF; CDR3nt: TGTGCCAGCAGGGGCGACAGGATCTATGGCTACACCTTC; v_gene: TRBV6-5; abundance: .; d_gene: .; j_gene: TRBJ1-2
CDR3aa: CASGPGTGVSSPLHF; CDR3nt: TGTGCCAGCGGCCCCGGGACAGGGGTTTCTTCACCCCTCCACTTT; v_gene: TRBV7-6; abundance: few; d_gene: TRBD1; j_gene: TRBJ1-6
CDR3aa: CATSRVNQPQHF; CDR3nt: TGTGCCACCAGCAGAGTAAATCAGCCCCAGCATTTT; v_gene: TRBV15; abundance: many; d_gene: .; j_gene: TRBJ1-5
CDR3aa: CTSSQDRYSSHGYTF; CDR3nt: TGCACCAGCAGCCAGGACCGCTACTCGTCCCATGGCTACACCTTC; v_gene: TRBV1; abundance: .; d_gene: .; j_gene: TRBJ1-2
CDR3aa: CASSPAGPVEQYF; CDR3nt: TGTGCCAGCAGCCCAGCGGGGCCGGTCGAGCAGTACTTC; v_gene: TRBV7-2; abundance: many; d_gene: TRBD2; j_gene: TRBJ2-7
CDR3aa: CASSLGVEKTQYF; CDR3nt: TGTGCCAGCAGTTTAGGGGTCGAGAAGACCCAGTACTTC; v_gene: TRBV27; abundance: few; d_gene: .; j_gene: TRBJ2-5
CDR3aa: CAGAGANTGELFF; CDR3nt: TGTGCCGGGGCGGGGGCGAACACCGGGGAGCTGTTTTTT; v_gene: TRBV7-9; abundance: .; d_gene: TRBD2; j_gene: TRBJ2-2
CDR3aa: CASSLQGGIAKNIQYF; CDR3nt: TGTGCCAGCAGCTTACAGGGGGGGATAGCCAAAAACATTCAGTACTTC; v_gene: TRBV7-9; abundance: .; d_gene: .; j_gene: TRBJ2-4